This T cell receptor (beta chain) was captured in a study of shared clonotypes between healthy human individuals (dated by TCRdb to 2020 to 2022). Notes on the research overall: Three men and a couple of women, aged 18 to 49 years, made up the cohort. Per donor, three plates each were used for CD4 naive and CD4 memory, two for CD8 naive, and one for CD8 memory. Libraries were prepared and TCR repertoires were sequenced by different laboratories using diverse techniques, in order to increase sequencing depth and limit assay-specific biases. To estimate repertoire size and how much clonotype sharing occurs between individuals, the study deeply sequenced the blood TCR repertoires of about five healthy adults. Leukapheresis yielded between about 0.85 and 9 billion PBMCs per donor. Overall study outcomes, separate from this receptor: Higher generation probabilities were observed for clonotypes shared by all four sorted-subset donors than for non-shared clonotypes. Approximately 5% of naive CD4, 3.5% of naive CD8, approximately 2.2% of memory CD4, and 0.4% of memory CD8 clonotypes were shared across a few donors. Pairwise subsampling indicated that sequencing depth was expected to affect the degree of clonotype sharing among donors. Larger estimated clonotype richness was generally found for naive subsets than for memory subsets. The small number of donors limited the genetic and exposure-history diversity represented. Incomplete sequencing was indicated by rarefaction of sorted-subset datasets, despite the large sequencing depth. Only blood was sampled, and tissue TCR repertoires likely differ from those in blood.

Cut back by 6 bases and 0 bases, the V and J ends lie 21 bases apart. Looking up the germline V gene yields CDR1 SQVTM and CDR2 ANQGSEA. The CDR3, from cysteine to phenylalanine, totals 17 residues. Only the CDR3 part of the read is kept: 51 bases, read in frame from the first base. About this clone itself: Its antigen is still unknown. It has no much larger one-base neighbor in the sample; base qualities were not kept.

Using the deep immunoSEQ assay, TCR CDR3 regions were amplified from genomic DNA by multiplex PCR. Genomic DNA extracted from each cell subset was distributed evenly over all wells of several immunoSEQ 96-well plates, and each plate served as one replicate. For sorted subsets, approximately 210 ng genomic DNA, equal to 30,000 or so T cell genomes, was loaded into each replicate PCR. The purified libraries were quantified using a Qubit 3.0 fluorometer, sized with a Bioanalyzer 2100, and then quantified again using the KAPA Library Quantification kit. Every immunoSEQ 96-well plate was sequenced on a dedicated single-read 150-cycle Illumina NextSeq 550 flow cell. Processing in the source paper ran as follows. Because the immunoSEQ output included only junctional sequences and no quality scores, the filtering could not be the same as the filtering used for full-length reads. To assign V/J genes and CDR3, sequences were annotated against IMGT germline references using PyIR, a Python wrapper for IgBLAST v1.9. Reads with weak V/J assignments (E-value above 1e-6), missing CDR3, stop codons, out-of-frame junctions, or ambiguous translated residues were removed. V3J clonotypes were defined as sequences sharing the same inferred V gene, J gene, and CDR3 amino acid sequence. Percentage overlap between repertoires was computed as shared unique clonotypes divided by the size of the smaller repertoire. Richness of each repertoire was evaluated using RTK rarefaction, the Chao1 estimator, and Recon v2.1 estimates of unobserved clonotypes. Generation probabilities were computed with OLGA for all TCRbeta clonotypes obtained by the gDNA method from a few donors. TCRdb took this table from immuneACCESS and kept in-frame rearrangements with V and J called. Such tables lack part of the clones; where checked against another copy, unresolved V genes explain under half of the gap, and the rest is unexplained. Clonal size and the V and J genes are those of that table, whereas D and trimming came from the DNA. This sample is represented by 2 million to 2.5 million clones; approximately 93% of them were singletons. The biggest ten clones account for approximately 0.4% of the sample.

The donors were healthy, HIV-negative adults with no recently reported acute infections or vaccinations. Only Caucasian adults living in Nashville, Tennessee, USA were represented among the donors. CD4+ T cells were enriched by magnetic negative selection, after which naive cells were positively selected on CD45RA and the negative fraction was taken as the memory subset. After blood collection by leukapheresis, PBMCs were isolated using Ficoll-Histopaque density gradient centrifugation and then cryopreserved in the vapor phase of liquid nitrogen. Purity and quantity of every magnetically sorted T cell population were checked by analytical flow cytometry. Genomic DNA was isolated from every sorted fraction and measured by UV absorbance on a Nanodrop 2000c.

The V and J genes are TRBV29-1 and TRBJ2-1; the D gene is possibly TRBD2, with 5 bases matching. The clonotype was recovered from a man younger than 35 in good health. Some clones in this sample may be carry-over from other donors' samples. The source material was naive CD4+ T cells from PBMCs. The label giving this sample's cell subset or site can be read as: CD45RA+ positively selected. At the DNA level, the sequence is TGCAGCGTAAAAGGGTTACGCGGGTTTAGCTCCTACAATGAGCAGTTCTTC. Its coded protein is CSVKGLRGFSSYNEQFF.